These 25 T cell receptor beta chains share one sample of origin, sequenced in a study of PD-L1 blockade in urothelial cancer. Sequenced by immunoSEQ multiplex PCR; TCRdb stores in-frame clones only, minus some. The sample yields 55,000 to 75,000 clones, approximately 80% seen once. Time point described: pretreatment peripheral blood. The sequencing used PBMCs, collected around atezolizumab (anti-PD-L1) treatment. These receptors all come from a man in his 70s with urothelial cancer.

The chain joins TRBV7-3 to TRBJ1-1; tentative D call: TRBD1 (5 bases). V lost 5 bases and J lost 4, with 11 bases in between. The CDR3 extends over 13 amino acids. The germline gives CDR1 SGHTA, CDR2 FQGTGA. The CDR3 reads CASSQRQLTEAFF. In nucleotides, the CDR3 is TGTGCCAGCAGCCAAAGACAGCTCACTGAAGCTTTCTTT.

The chain recombines TRBV30 with TRBJ1-4; D unclear. CDR3 length: 14 residues. Trimming pared 3 bases from V and 7 bases from J, leaving 15 bases between. Per germline, CDR1 GTSNPN and CDR2 SVGIG (reference sequence). The CDR3 protein is CAWREGLRGEKLFF. The CDR3 DNA reads TGTGCCTGGAGGGAGGGATTGCGTGGTGAAAAACTGTTTTTT.

The chain employs TRBV2 and TRBJ2-7; 7 nucleotides align to TRBD1. J gave up 3 bases and V 2 bases, and 31 bases lay outside the gene matches. The CDR3 contains 23 residues. Germline assignment: CDR1 SNHLY and CDR2 FYNNEI. Written as DNA, the CDR3 is TGTGCCAGCAGTGAACCTAACGCCGCGGTCCGGGACAGACTTTTTTCTACTGACTACGAGCAGTACTTC. It specifies CASSEPNAAVRDRLFSTDYEQYF. Full variable domain (remainder filled in from reference TRBV2 and TRBJ2-7): EPEVTQTPSHQVTQMGQEVILRCVPISNHLYFYWYRQILGQKVEFLVSFYNNEISEKSEIFDDQFSVERPDGSNFTLKIRSTKLEDSAMYFCASSEPNAAVRDRLFSTDYEQYFGPGTRLTVT.

The genes are TRBV9 and TRBJ2-1; no clear D. The germline gives CDR1 SGDLS, CDR2 YYNGEE. CDR3 length: 12 residues. With 2 bases removed from V and 10 bases from J, the gap between germline ends came to 10 bases. The CDR3 DNA reads TGTGCCAGCAGCGTCCCAGGCCTCGAGCAGTTCTTC. Residues: CASSVPGLEQFF.

This clone was observed a few times. The chain uses TRBV7-2 and TRBJ2-3; 11 nucleotides align to TRBD2. J was trimmed by 5 bases and V by 2 bases; bases with no gene match: 6. CDR3 length: 16 residues. Per the germline V gene, CDR1 is SGHTA and CDR2 is FQGNSA. The chain's CDR3 is CASSLLTSGNGDTQYF. CDR3 bases: TGTGCCAGCAGCTTATTGACTAGCGGGAATGGAGATACGCAGTATTTT.

J is TRBJ2-3 and V is TRBV7-2, with TRBD2 matching over 9 bases. Germline CDR1 SGHTA, CDR2 FQGNSA. This CDR3 has 16 residues. The junction had 7 bases not matched to a gene; V was cut back by 1 base and J by 5 bases. The CDR3 region is CASSLGAGGPGDTQYF. DNA of the CDR3: TGTGCCAGCAGCTTAGGGGCGGGAGGGCCAGGAGATACGCAGTATTTT. The variable domain in full, with the rest retrieved from reference TRBV7-2 and TRBJ2-3, is GAGVSQSPSNKVTEKGKDVELRCDPISGHTALYWYRQSLGQGLEFLIYFQGNSAPDKSGLPSDRFSAERTGGSVSTLTIQRTQQEDSAVYLCASSLGAGGPGDTQYFGPGTRLTVL.

The chain combines TRBV7-8 with TRBJ2-5, with D unclear. Germline V gene lookup returns CDR1 SGHVS and CDR2 FQNEAQ. V gave up 1 base and J gave up 2 bases, with 5 bases separating them. This CDR3 is 13 amino acids long. The CDR3 region is CASSLGDQETQYF. The CDR3 DNA follows: TGTGCCAGCAGCTTAGGCGATCAAGAGACCCAGTACTTC.

The CDR3 protein is CSVTPQGRRETQYF. The CDR3 bases are TGCAGCGTGACCCCCCAGGGGCGGAGGGAGACCCAGTACTTC. The chain carries TRBV29-1 and TRBJ2-5; D perhaps matches TRBD1 (6 bases). Trimming stripped 6 bases from V and 5 bases from J, with 19 bases between. Germline CDR1 SQVTM, CDR2 ANQGSEA. The CDR3 has 14 residues.

Remarks on this clone: Other DNA sequences of this sample code for an identical CDR3. V is TRBV7-2 and J is TRBJ2-5; 7 bases match TRBD1. The CDR3 covers 12 residues. With V trimmed by 4 bases and J by 4 bases, 0 bases remained unmatched. CDR1 and CDR2 from the germline V gene are SGHTA and FQGNSA. In DNA form, the CDR3 reads TGTGCCAGCAGCTCAGGGGGAGAGACCCAGTACTTC. Protein: CASSSGGETQYF.

The V and J genes are TRBV2 and TRBJ2-4, with a weak D call TRBD1 (6 bases). CDR3 length: 16 residues. Germline CDR1 SNHLY, CDR2 FYNNEI. Trimming removed 6 bases from V and 0 bases from J, with 15 bases in between. As DNA, the CDR3 is TGTGCCAGCAGCGAGGACAGTCATTTAGCCAAAAACATTCAGTACTTC. This gives the protein CASSEDSHLAKNIQYF.

V and J are TRBV2 and TRBJ2-7; TRBD2 agrees at 10 bases. The CDR3 is 15 amino acids. Trimming cost V 5 bases and J 2 bases; bases outside gene matches: 6. Per the germline V gene, CDR1 is SNHLY and CDR2 is FYNNEI. The CDR3 sequence is CASSSLAGGTYEQYF. The CDR3 nucleotides are TGTGCCAGCAGTTCCTTAGCGGGAGGCACCTACGAGCAGTACTTC.

V is TRBV4-2 and J is TRBJ2-3; 8 nucleotides match TRBD1. CDR3 length: 16 residues. V lost 3 bases and J lost 1; bases outside the gene matches: 6. Germline V gene data show CDR1 as LGHNA and CDR2 as YNFKEQ. This CDR3 is CASSQAGQGGTDTQYF. The CDR3 DNA follows: TGTGCCAGCAGCCAGGCTGGACAGGGTGGCACAGATACGCAGTATTTT.

The V gene is TRBV2, the J gene TRBJ2-3, with D possibly being TRBD2 (5 bases). Trimming left V 9 bases short and J 4 bases short, with 11 bases between. Germline CDR1 SNHLY, CDR2 FYNNEI. This CDR3 comprises 12 residues. The CDR3 bases are TGTGCCAGTGCGGGTCTTCCAGATACGCAGTATTTT. This sequence encodes CASAGLPDTQYF.

This clone has a single count. This chain uses TRBV28 with TRBJ1-2; D call uncertain. Germline assignment: CDR1 MDHEN and CDR2 SYDVKM. The length of the CDR3 is 14 residues. V was pared by 6 bases and J by 5 bases, with 16 bases between. The CDR3 nucleotides are TGTGCCAGCAGGGGTGGGCTTGGTGGGTATGGCTACACCTTC. It is translated as CASRGGLGGYGYTF.

V is TRBV15 and J is TRBJ1-1, with a tentative D call TRBD1 (6 bases). Trimming left V 5 bases short and J 1 base short, with 17 bases between. In germline, CDR1 is LNHNV, CDR2 YYDKDF (reference sequence). The CDR3 extends over 16 amino acids. The CDR3 coding sequence is TGTGCCACCAGCGAGAGCCGGGGGGGGGCGAACACTGAAGCTTTCTTT. Encoded protein: CATSESRGGANTEAFF.

The chain recombines TRBV4-3 with TRBJ2-1; 12 positions match TRBD2. The V gene's germline CDR1 is LGHNA and CDR2 YSLEER. V shed 0 bases and J 8 bases; nucleotides not matched to a gene: 11. This CDR3 contains 18 residues. The CDR3 reads CASSQERWTSGMGDEQFF. DNA of the CDR3: TGCGCCAGCAGCCAAGAAAGGTGGACTAGCGGGATGGGGGATGAGCAGTTCTTC.

The rearrangement uses TRBV11-3 and TRBJ1-1; D may be TRBD1 (5 bases). Trimming removed 7 bases from V and 8 bases from J, with 17 bases in between. CDR1 is SGHNT, CDR2 YENEEA, per germline. The CDR3 consists of 13 residues. The CDR3 sequence is CASKGAGFAEAFF. CDR3 DNA sequence: TGTGCCAGCAAGGGCGCAGGGTTTGCCGAAGCTTTCTTT.

The chain uses TRBV2 and TRBJ2-7, with D possibly TRBD1 on 6 matching bases. Per germline, CDR1 SNHLY and CDR2 FYNNEI. This CDR3 has 13 amino acids. Trimming removed 5 bases at V and 5 bases at J, with 13 bases between. The CDR3 coding sequence is TGTGCCAGCAGTTTCATACAGGGAAACGAGCAGTACTTC. It yields the protein CASSFIQGNEQYF. Using reference TRBV2 and TRBJ2-7 for the parts outside the CDR3, the full variable domain is EPEVTQTPSHQVTQMGQEVILRCVPISNHLYFYWYRQILGQKVEFLVSFYNNEISEKSEIFDDQFSVERPDGSNFTLKIRSTKLEDSAMYFCASSFIQGNEQYFGPGTRLTVT.

The genes are TRBV18 and TRBJ2-1; 12 bases line up with TRBD2. Germline loops: CDR1 KGHSH, CDR2 LQKENI. Unmatched junction bases numbered 2, after V lost 3 bases and J lost 2 bases. CDR3 length: 16 residues. In nucleotides, the CDR3 is TGTGCCAGCTCACCTCGGACTAGCGGGACCTACAATGAGCAGTTCTTC. Encoded protein: CASSPRTSGTYNEQFF.

The CDR3 DNA is TGTGCTAGTGATTCTTGGGCCGACTATGGCTACACCTTC. Translating it yields CASDSWADYGYTF. The chain has TRBV12-5 and TRBJ1-2, with D hard to call. The CDR3 spans 13 residues. V gave up 7 bases and J gave up 3 bases, with 12 bases separating them. Germline loops: CDR1 LGHNT, CDR2 FRNRAP.

V gene TRBV19 combines with J gene TRBJ2-3, with D possibly matching TRBD2 (6 bases). From germline, CDR1 is LNHDA and CDR2 SQIVND (reference sequence). V was trimmed by 7 bases and J by 1 base, leaving 12 bases between them. The CDR3 length is 14 residues. CDR3: CASTSGDGTDTQYF. In DNA, the CDR3 is TGTGCCAGTACCTCGGGAGACGGCACAGATACGCAGTATTTT. Full variable domain (remainder filled in from reference TRBV19 and TRBJ2-3): DGGITQSPKYLFRKEGQNVTLSCEQNLNHDAMYWYRQDPGQGLRLIYYSQIVNDFQKGDIAEGYSVSREKKESFPLTVTSAQKNPTAFYLCASTSGDGTDTQYFGPGTRLTVL.

J is TRBJ2-7 and V is TRBV7-6, with D perhaps TRBD1 (6 bases). The germline CDR1 and CDR2 sequences are SGHVS and FNYEAQ. V lost 2 bases and J lost 5, with 10 bases in between. This CDR3 has 13 residues. CDR3 loop: CASSLSGADEQYF. CDR3 DNA sequence: TGTGCCAGCAGCTTATCAGGGGCGGACGAGCAGTACTTC.

The chain joins TRBV30 to TRBJ2-7; 9 bases line up with TRBD2. CDR1 and CDR2 (germline): GTSNPN, SVGIG (reference sequence). V gave up 0 bases and J gave up 6 bases; unmatched junction bases: 6. The CDR3 totals 14 residues. The CDR3: CAWSVLAGPSEQYF. The CDR3 DNA sequence: TGTGCCTGGAGTGTACTAGCGGGTCCCTCCGAGCAGTACTTC.

This clone was seen once. The chain links TRBV6-5 to TRBJ2-2; 12 nucleotides agree with TRBD2. Trimming at V came to 6 bases and at J to 1 base, leaving 0 bases not matched to a gene. The CDR3 loop spans 15 amino acids. The germline V gene has CDR1 MNHEY and CDR2 SVGAGI. This CDR3 reads CASRTSGGNTGELFF. The CDR3 DNA sequence: TGTGCCAGCAGGACTAGCGGGGGGAACACCGGGGAGCTGTTTTTT.

The V and J genes are TRBV4-1 and TRBJ1-5, with D uncertain. Germline V gives CDR1 MGHRA, CDR2 YSYEKL. CDR3 length: 14 residues. V gave up 0 bases and J gave up 9 bases, with 12 bases separating them. Here the CDR3 reads CASSQDEGLGPQHF. Here the CDR3 DNA reads TGCGCCAGCAGCCAAGATGAGGGCCTGGGGCCCCAGCATTTT.